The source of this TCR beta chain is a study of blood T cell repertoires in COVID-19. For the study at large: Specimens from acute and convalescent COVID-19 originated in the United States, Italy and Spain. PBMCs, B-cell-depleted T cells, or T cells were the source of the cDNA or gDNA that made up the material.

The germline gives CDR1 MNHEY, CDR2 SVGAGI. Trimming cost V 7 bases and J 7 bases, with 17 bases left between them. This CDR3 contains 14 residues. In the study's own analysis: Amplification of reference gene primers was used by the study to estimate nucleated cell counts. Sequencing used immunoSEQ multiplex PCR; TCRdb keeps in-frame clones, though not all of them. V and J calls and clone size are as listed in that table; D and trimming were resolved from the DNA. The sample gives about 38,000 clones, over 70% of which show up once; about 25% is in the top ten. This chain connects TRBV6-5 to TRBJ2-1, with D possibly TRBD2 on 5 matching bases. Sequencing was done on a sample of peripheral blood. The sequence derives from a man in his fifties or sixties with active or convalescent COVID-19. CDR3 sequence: CASNSFLEGNEQFF. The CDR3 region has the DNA TGTGCCAGCAACAGCTTTCTCGAGGGTAATGAGCAGTTCTTC.